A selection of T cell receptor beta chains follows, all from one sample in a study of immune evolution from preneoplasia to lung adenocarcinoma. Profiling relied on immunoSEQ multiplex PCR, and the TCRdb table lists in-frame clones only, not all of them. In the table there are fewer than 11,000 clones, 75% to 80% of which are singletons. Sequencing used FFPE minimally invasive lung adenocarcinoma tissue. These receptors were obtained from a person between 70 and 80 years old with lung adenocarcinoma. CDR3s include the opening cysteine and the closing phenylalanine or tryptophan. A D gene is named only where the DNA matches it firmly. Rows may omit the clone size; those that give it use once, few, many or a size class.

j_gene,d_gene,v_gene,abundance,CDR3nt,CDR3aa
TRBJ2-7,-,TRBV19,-,TGTGCCAGTAGTAGAGCAAACGCCCCCAGGGGAGGATACGAGCAGTACTTC,CASSRANAPRGGYEQYF
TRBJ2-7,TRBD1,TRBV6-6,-,TGTGCCAGTAGCCGGGACAGATACTCCTACGAGCAGTACTTC,CASSRDRYSYEQYF
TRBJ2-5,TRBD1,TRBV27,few,TGTGCCAGCAGTTTGGGGAGACAGGGACGGGAGACCCAGTACTTC,CASSLGRQGRETQYF
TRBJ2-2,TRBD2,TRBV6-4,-,TGTGCCAGCAGTGACTCAACTAGCGACTACACCGGGGAGCTGTTTTTT,CASSDSTSDYTGELFF
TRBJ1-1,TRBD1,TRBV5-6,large,TGTGCCAGCAGCTTCAGACAGGGGAGGGGTACTGAAGCTTTCTTT,CASSFRQGRGTEAFF
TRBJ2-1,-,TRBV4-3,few,TGCGCCAGCAGCCAAGAGGCCGGCCCGGGGGCGATCTCCCATGAGCAGTTCTTC,CASSQEAGPGAISHEQFF
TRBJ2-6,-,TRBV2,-,TGTGCCAGCAGTTCGGGGCATTACCGATCAAGTCGGGCCAACGTCCTGACTTTC,CASSSGHYRSSRANVLTF
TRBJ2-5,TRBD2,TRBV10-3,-,TGTGCCACCATGGAGGGTAGCGGGCTACTCGGGACCCAGTACTTC,CATMEGSGLLGTQYF
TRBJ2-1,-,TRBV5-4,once,TGTGCCAGCATCAGGAAAAGGGGGGACGGTGAGCAGTTCTTC,CASIRKRGDGEQFF
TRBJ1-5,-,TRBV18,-,TGTGCCAGCTCACCCTCCAGGGATCAGCCCCAGCATTTT,CASSPSRDQPQHF
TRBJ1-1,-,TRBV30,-,TGTGCCTGGAGTCGAGGGGATTGGGCTGAAGCTTTCTTT,CAWSRGDWAEAFF
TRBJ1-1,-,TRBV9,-,TGTGCCAGCAGCGTAGAGGCGCAAGCAACCGTAATGAACACTGAAGCTTTCTTT,CASSVEAQATVMNTEAFF
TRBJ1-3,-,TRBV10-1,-,TGCGCCAGCAGGGGGGACGGCCAAACGCAGGGCACCATATATTTT,CASRGDGQTQGTIYF
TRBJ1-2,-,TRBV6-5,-,TGTGCCAGCAGTTACTCGAGGCACTTATTCTATGGCTACACCTTC,CASSYSRHLFYGYTF
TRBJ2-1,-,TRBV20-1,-,TGCAGTGCTCCAGGGATTTGGGAGCAGTTCTTC,CSAPGIWEQFF
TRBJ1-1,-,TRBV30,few,TGTGCGCTGGAGAAGGGACTCACTGAAGCTTTCTTT,CALEKGLTEAFF
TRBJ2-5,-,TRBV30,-,TGTGCCTGGAGTGGGACAGCTCAAGAGACCCAGTACTTC,CAWSGTAQETQYF
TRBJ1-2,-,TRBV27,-,TGTGCCAGCAGTTTATGGGGCCCCGTAGGTAACTATGGCTACACCTTC,CASSLWGPVGNYGYTF
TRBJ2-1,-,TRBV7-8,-,TGTGCCAGCAGCTTATTCGCGGGAACCTCCTACAATGAGCAGTTCTTC,CASSLFAGTSYNEQFF
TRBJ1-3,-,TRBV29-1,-,TGCAGCGTCCCTGGGGGTACTGGAAACACCATATATTTT,CSVPGGTGNTIYF
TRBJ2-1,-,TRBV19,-,TGTGCCAGTAGTATCGGACGGACCTACAATGAGCAGTTCTTC,CASSIGRTYNEQFF
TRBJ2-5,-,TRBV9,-,TGTGCCAGCAGCGTAGCAGGGGTGTCGGGGGAGACCCAGTACTTC,CASSVAGVSGETQYF